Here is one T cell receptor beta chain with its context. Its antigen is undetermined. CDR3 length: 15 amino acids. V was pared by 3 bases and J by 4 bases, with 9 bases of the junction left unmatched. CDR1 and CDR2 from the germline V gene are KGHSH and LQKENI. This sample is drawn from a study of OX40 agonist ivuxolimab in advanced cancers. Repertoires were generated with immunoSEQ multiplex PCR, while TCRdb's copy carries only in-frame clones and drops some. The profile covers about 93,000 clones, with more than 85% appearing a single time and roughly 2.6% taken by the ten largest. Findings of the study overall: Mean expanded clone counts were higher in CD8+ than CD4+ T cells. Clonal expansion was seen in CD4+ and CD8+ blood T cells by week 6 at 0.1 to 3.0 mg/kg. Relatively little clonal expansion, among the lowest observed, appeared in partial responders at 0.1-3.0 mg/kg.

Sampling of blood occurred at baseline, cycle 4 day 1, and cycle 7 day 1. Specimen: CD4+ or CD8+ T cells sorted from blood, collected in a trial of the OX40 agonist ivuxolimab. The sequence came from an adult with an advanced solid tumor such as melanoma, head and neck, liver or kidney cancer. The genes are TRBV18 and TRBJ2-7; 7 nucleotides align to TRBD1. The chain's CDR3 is CASSPGTALNYEQYF. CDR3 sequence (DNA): TGTGCCAGCTCACCCGGGACAGCACTTAATTACGAGCAGTACTTC.